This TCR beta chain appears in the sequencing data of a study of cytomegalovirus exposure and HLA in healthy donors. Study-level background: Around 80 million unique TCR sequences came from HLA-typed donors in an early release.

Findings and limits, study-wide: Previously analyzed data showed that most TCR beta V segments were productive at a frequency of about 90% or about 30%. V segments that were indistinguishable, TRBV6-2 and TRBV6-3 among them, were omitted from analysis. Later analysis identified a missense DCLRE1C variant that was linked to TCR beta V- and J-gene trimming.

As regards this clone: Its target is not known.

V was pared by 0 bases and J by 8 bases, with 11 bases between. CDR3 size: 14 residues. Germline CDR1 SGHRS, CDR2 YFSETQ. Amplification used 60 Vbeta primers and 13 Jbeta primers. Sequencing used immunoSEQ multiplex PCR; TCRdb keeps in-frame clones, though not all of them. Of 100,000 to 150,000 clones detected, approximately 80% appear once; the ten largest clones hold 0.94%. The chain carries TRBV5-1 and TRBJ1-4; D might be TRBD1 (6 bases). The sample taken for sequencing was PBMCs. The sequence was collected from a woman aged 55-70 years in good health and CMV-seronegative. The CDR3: CASSLAGDREKLFF. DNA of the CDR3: TGCGCCAGCAGCTTGGCAGGGGATCGAGAAAAACTGTTTTTT.